Sequencing of this TCR beta chain was carried out in a study of CD8+ T cells in alopecia areata. Broader study findings: It was less clear whether patients shared TCRs than it was in mice, possibly because of HLA. Lesional scalp, notably in alopecia totalis/universalis, had clonality above that of normal scalp.

V gave up 2 bases and J gave up 2 bases, with 14 bases separating them. CDR3 length: 16 amino acids. Germline V gene sequence: CDR1 MNHNS, CDR2 SASEGT. RNA was extracted and reverse transcribed into cDNA as the sequencing template. Sequencing used immunoSEQ multiplex PCR; TCRdb keeps in-frame clones, though not all of them. The sample shows about 130,000 clones, 45% to 50% of them seen only once. This clone showed up just a few times. Its target is unknown. Specimen: CD8+ T cells sorted from blood, collected at week 0. The chain couples TRBV6-1 to TRBJ2-3; a possible D gene is TRBD1 (5 bases). This receptor was identified in a human donor with alopecia areata. This CDR3 is CASSEYPRGITDTQYF. CDR3 bases: TGTGCCAGCAGTGAATATCCAAGGGGTATCACAGATACGCAGTATTTT.